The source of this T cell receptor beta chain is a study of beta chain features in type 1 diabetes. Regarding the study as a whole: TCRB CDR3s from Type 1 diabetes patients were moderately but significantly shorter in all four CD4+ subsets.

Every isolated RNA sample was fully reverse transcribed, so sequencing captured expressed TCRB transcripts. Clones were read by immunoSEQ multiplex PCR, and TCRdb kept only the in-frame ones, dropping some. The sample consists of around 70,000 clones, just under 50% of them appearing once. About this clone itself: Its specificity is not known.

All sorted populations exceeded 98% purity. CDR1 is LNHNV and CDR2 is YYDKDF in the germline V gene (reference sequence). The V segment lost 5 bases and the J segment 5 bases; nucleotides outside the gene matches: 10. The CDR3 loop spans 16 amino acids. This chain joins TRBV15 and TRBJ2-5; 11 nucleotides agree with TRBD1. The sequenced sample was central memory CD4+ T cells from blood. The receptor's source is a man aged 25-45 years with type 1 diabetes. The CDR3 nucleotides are TGTGCCACCAGCCGGGGGGGGACAGGGGGTGGGGAGACCCAGTACTTC. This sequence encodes CATSRGGTGGGETQYF.